The present T cell receptor beta chain was sequenced within a study of neurological immune-mediated disorders. The study, taken as a whole, reports: The greatest TCR clonal expansion occurred in HTLV-1-associated myelopathy and the least in multiple sclerosis, which fell below healthy controls.

The sample's time point: longitudinal time-point 1 (baseline). Preparation of the unsorted libraries drew on 2 million PBMCs stored at -80 C. This clonotype came up many times. The antigen remains unidentified. The cDNA was generated by 5'RACE with 10-nucleotide random UMIs. Every sequencing run gave over 190 million TCR-beta sequences, taken from 15-18 subjects. TCRdb recomputed calls from the 5' RACE reads with MiXCR, one row per CDR3 protein. The sample holds some 60,000 distinct CDR3 sequences, about 10% seen once. Sequences were obtained from PBMCs. This receptor was taken from a male donor with HTLV-1-associated myelopathy (HAM/TSP).

The CDR3 is CASSLWTGNTGELFF. As DNA, the CDR3 is TGCGCCAGCAGCCTCTGGACTGGAAACACCGGGGAGCTGTTTTTT. The chain is built from TRBV5-1 and TRBJ2-2; possible D gene TRBD2, 5 bases. V dropped 4 bases and J dropped 2 bases, with 12 bases sitting between them. This CDR3 is built from 15 residues. Germline CDR1 SGHRS, CDR2 YFSETQ.